This T cell receptor (beta chain) derives from a study of blood T cell repertoires in COVID-19. Study-level background: Material from acute and convalescent COVID-19 was sourced from the United States, Italy and Spain. Sample material is recorded as cDNA or gDNA derived from T cells, B-cell-depleted T cells, or PBMCs.

Unmatched junction bases numbered 1, after V lost 1 base and J lost 1 base. Germline V CDR1 and CDR2: LGHNA, YNFKEQ. The CDR3 spans 15 residues. The table came from immunoSEQ multiplex PCR; TCRdb's copy has only in-frame clones and leaves some out. The sample consists of some 380,000 clones, around 87% of them appearing once. The receptor's source is a man under 40 who had recovered from COVID-19. The rearrangement uses TRBV4-2 and TRBJ2-1; 7 bases map to TRBD2. The sample comprised PBMCs or T cells enriched from blood (not recorded which). The CDR3 DNA sequence: TGTGCCAGCAGCCAAGTCGGGGGGTCCTACAATGAGCAGTTCTTC. It yields the protein CASSQVGGSYNEQFF.